This TCR beta chain was identified during a study of blood T cell repertoires in COVID-19. The wider study: Both acute and convalescent COVID-19 samples were obtained from the United States, Italy and Spain. From T cells, B-cell-depleted T cells, or PBMCs came the material, which was cDNA or gDNA.

The V end lost 6 bases, the J end lost 2 bases, and 11 bases lay between the germline ends. This CDR3 contains 14 residues. Germline V gene sequence: CDR1 MNHEY, CDR2 SVGAGI. Seattle cases were enrolled at active infection and followed longitudinally. TCRdb keeps only in-frame clones here, not all; method: immunoSEQ multiplex PCR. The sample has around 230,000 clones; roughly 85% are singletons. The sample was peripheral blood. This TCR came from a man aged 50 to 60 with COVID-19, enrolled during active disease. The V call is TRBV6-5, the J call TRBJ1-3; D is uncertain. The CDR3 coding sequence is TGTGCCAGCAGGACTACAAAGACTGGAAACACCATATATTTT. It is translated as CASRTTKTGNTIYF.